This T cell receptor beta chain is from a study of OX40 agonist ivuxolimab in advanced cancers. V was pared by 1 base and J by 0 bases, with 7 bases of the junction left unmatched. Germline lookup yields CDR1 SGDLS and CDR2 YYNGEE. The CDR3 is 17 amino acids. Data came from immunoSEQ multiplex PCR; TCRdb stores just in-frame clones and leaves some out. This repertoire shows tens of thousands of clones, approximately 84% found once; its top ten account for around 7.8%. This clone was seen once. Its antigen is unidentified. Study observations and caveats: The authors also found low normalized T-cell clonal expansion in some nonresponders.

The sequencing here drew on CD4+ or CD8+ T cells sorted from blood, taken in a trial of the OX40 agonist ivuxolimab. The chain combines TRBV9 with TRBJ2-1; 7 positions agree with TRBD1. This receptor was taken from an adult with an advanced solid tumor such as melanoma, head and neck, liver or kidney cancer. The CDR3 sequence is CASSVTTGDSSYNEQFF. As DNA, the CDR3 is TGTGCCAGCAGCGTAACGACCGGGGACAGCTCCTACAATGAGCAGTTCTTC. Supplemented by reference TRBV9 and TRBJ2-1, the full variable domain reads DSGVTQTPKHLITATGQRVTLRCSPRSGDLSVYWYQQSLDQGLQFLIQYYNGEERAKGNILERFSAQQFPDLHSELNLSSLELGDSALYFCASSVTTGDSSYNEQFFGPGTRLTVL.